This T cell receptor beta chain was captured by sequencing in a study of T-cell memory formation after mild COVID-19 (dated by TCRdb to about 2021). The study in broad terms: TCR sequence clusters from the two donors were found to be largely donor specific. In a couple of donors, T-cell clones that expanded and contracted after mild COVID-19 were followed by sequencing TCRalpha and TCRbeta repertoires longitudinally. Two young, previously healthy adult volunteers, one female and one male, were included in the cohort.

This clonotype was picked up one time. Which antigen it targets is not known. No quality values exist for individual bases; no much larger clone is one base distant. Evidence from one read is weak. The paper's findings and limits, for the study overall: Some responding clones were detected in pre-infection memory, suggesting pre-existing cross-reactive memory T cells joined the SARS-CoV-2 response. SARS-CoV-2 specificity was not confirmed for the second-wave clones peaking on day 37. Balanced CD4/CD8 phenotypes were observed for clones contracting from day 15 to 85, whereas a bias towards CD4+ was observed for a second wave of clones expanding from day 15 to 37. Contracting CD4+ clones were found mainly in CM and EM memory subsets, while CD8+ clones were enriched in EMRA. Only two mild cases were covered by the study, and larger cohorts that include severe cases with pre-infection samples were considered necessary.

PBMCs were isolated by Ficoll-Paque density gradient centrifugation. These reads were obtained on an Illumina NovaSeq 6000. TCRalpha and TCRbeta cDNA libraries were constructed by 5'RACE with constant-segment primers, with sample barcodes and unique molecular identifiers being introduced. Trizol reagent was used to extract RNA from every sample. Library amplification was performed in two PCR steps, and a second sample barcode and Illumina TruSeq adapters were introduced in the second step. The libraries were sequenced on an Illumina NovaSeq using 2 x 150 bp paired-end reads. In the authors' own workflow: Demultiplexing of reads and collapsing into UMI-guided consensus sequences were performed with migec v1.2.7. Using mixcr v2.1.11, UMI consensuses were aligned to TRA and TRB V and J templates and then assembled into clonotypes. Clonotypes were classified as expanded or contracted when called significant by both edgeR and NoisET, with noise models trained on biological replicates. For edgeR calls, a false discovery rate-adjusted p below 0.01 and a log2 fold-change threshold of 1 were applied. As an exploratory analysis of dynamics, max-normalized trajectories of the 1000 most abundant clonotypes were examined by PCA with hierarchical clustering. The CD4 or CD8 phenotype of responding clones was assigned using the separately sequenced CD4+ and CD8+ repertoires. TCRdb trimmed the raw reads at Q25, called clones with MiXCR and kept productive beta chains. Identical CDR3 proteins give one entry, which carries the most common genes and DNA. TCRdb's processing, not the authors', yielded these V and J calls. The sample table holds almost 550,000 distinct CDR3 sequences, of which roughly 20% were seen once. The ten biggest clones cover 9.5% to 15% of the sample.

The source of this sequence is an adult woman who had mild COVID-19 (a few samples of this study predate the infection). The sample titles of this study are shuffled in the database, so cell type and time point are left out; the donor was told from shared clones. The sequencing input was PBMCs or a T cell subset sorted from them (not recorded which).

The CDR3 region has the sequence CASSEVGGPETQYF. The nucleotide sequence reads as follows: TGTGCCAGCAGTGAAGTGGGGGGCCCAGAGACCCAGTACTTC. The chain couples TRBV6-1 to TRBJ2-5; the D call is possibly TRBD1 or TRBD2, each sharing 6 bases. The CDR3 goes from the cysteine to the phenylalanine over 14 residues. Just CDR3 DNA is preserved here, 42 bases in frame from base 1. V is cut by 1 base and J by 4 bases, and the space between the germline ends is 10 bases. As encoded in the germline V gene, CDR1 is MNHNS while CDR2 is SASEGT.